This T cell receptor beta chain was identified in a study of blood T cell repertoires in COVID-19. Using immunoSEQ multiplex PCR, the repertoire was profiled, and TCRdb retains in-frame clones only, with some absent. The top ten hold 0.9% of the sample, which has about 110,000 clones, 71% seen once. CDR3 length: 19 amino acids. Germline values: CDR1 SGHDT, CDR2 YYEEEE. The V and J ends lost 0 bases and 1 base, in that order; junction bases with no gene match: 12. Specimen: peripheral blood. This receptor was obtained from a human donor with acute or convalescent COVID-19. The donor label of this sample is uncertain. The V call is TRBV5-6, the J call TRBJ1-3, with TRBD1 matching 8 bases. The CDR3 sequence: CASSLDRSGTGVSGNTIYF. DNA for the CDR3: TGTGCCAGCAGCTTGGACCGATCCGGGACAGGAGTATCTGGAAACACCATATATTTT.